This T cell receptor (beta chain) was obtained from a study of Ad26.COV2.S vaccination and SARS-CoV-2 variants. The CDR3 sequence is 15 residues long. The V segment lost 0 bases and the J segment 9 bases; nucleotides outside the gene matches: 6. The germline gives CDR1 SGDLS, CDR2 YYNGEE. This sample's treatment: roughly 20 received Ad26.COV2.S at low or high dose, single or two shots; a few received placebo; per-sample allocation not given. Sampling was performed 63 days after the first vaccine or placebo injection. Some clones are missing from TCRdb's copy, which holds only in-frame ones; the method was immunoSEQ multiplex PCR. The data show some 300,000 clones, around 84% seen once.

The chain recombines TRBV9 with TRBJ1-6; 7 bases line up with TRBD1. This clonotype was sampled from a person between 18 and 65 years old who received the Ad26.COV2.S COVID-19 vaccine or a placebo. The sequencing used peripheral blood, collected in a trial of Ad26.COV2.S vaccine versus placebo. CDR3 in amino acids: CASSVGQGVGSPLHF. The CDR3 DNA is TGTGCCAGCAGCGTAGGCCAGGGGGTTGGTTCACCCCTCCACTTT.